Listed here are 9 T cell receptor beta chains from one sample, sequenced in a study of cytomegalovirus exposure and HLA in healthy donors. The assay was immunoSEQ multiplex PCR, and TCRdb's table has in-frame clones only and misses some. Of 250,000 to 350,000 clones in the sample, roughly 90% were seen once. Sample: PBMCs. The receptors shown here come from a man between 25 and 39 years old in good health and CMV-seronegative.

This clone was recorded only once. The chain uses TRBV7-2 and TRBJ2-2, with 7 bases lining up with TRBD1. This CDR3 is 15 amino acids long. Germline lookup yields CDR1 SGHTA and CDR2 FQGNSA. After removal of 1 base from V and 6 bases from J, the junction contained 5 bases not matched to a gene. The CDR3 DNA follows: TGTGCCAGCAGCTTAGGGGGACAGCTCCCCGGGGAGCTGTTTTTT. The encoded protein is CASSLGGQLPGELFF.

This chain joins TRBV27 and TRBJ1-2, with 8 bases that match TRBD1. From germline, CDR1 is MNHEY and CDR2 SMNVEV (reference sequence). This CDR3 comprises 15 residues. J was trimmed by 3 bases and V by 7 bases; bases with no gene match: 10. CDR3 bases: TGTGCCAGCAAACGTTCAGGGACAGGAGACTATGGCTACACCTTC. Translation gives CASKRSGTGDYGYTF.

The chain has TRBV27 and TRBJ2-7, with 7 bases aligning to TRBD2. The CDR3 contains 14 residues. V gave up 5 bases and J gave up 3 bases; unmatched junction bases: 7. Germline loops: CDR1 MNHEY, CDR2 SMNVEV (reference sequence). The CDR3 DNA is TGTGCCAGCAGTCTGCGGGAGACCTTCTACGAGCAGTACTTC. Its translation is CASSLRETFYEQYF.

The chain links TRBV5-4 to TRBJ2-1, with a tentative D call TRBD2 (6 bases). Looked up from germline, CDR1 is SGHNT and CDR2 is YYREEE (reference sequence). V was clipped by 4 bases and J by 4 bases, with 15 bases between them. The CDR3 has 15 residues. This CDR3 reads CASSRPGLRYNEQFF. The CDR3, as DNA: TGTGCCAGCAGCCGGCCGGGACTTCGATACAATGAGCAGTTCTTC.

V and J are TRBV9 and TRBJ2-5; the match to TRBD2 covers 8 bases. V gave up 3 bases and J gave up 1 base; unmatched junction bases: 5. Germline values: CDR1 SGDLS, CDR2 YYNGEE. This CDR3 spans 15 amino acids. The DNA of the CDR3 is TGTGCCAGCAGCGGAAGACTAGCGTTCCAAGAGACCCAGTACTTC. Its protein is CASSGRLAFQETQYF.

The chain is built from TRBV10-2 and TRBJ2-1; 10 bases line up with TRBD1. Trimming at V came to 6 bases and at J to 6 bases, leaving 5 bases not matched to a gene. The CDR3 sequence is 14 residues long. Germline-derived CDR1 and CDR2 are WSHSY and SAAADI. CDR3 sequence reads: CASSPGTGANEQFF. The CDR3 bases are TGCGCCAGCAGCCCCGGGACAGGGGCCAATGAGCAGTTCTTC.

The rearrangement links TRBV7-2 to TRBJ2-7; 9 nucleotides match TRBD2. V dropped 5 bases and J dropped 4; count of bases not matched to a gene: 6. The CDR3 runs to 14 residues. Germline values: CDR1 SGHTA, CDR2 FQGNSA. CDR3 amino acids: CASSLGAGGYEQYF. In DNA, the CDR3 is TGTGCCAGCAGCCTGGGAGCGGGGGGTTACGAGCAGTACTTC. The variable domain in full, with the rest retrieved from reference TRBV7-2 and TRBJ2-7, is GAGVSQSPSNKVTEKGKDVELRCDPISGHTALYWYRQSLGQGLEFLIYFQGNSAPDKSGLPSDRFSAERTGGSVSTLTIQRTQQEDSAVYLCASSLGAGGYEQYFGPGTRLTVT.

Comment on this clone: The same CDR3 also results from other DNA sequences found in this sample. The chain recombines TRBV4-3 with TRBJ1-1, with 7 bases aligning to TRBD1. The CDR3 loop spans 14 amino acids. V lost 0 bases, J lost 3 bases, and 1 base stayed unmatched. Looked up from germline, CDR1 is LGHNA and CDR2 is YSLEER. CDR3 sequence: CASSQDRGDTEAFF. Here the CDR3 DNA reads TGCGCCAGCAGCCAAGACAGGGGGGACACTGAAGCTTTCTTT.

This clone is a singleton in its sample. The chain couples TRBV6-1 to TRBJ2-7; 12 bases are shared with TRBD2. CDR3 length: 14 amino acids. Per germline, CDR1 MNHNS and CDR2 SASEGT. V lost 7 bases to trimming and J lost 4 bases; unmatched junction nucleotides: 5. The CDR3 region is CASTTSGGRYEQYF. In nucleotides, the CDR3 is TGTGCCAGCACGACTAGCGGGGGTAGGTACGAGCAGTACTTC.